This TCR beta chain was recorded in a study of T cell repertoires in cytomegalovirus infection. Study summary: As its CMV epitopes, the study selected recently identified HLA-C-restricted and well-studied HLA-B-restricted targets. Both CMV infection and a matching HLA type were indicated by public TCR beta signatures. Study-level findings and limits: CMV-specific TCR beta clonotypes restricted by HLA-C were the ones dominating the ex vivo response. CMV carriers with the relevant HLA were identified by cumulative public TCR beta family frequency.

Germline-derived CDR1 and CDR2 are SGHNT and YYREEE (reference sequence). V was clipped by 0 bases and J by 7 bases, with 4 bases between them. The CDR3 spans 11 residues. In this sample, this clonotype turned up once. Its antigen is not identified. TCRdb processed the reads anew with MiXCR; each CDR3 protein has one entry. The table records approximately 350,000 distinct CDR3 sequences, roughly 36% of them present only once. The starting material was cultured PBMCs, obtained from culture after CMV antigen stimulation. This sequence joins TRBV5-4 and TRBJ1-1; D is uncertain. This clonotype was sampled from a human donor in good health (CMV status not recorded). Some clones in this sample may be carry-over from other donors' samples. The CDR3 spells CASSLAGEAFF. The CDR3 DNA reads as TGTGCCAGCAGCTTGGCCGGTGAAGCTTTCTTT. Looking up the rest from reference TRBV5-4 and TRBJ1-1 gives the full variable domain: ETGVTQSPTHLIKTRGQQVTLRCSSQSGHNTVSWYQQALGQGPQFIFQYYREEENGRGNFPPRFSGLQFPNYSSELNVNALELDDSALYLCASSLAGEAFFGQGTRLTVV.